One sample yielded the 11 T cell receptor beta chains listed below, sequenced in a study of early T cells in non-severe SARS-CoV-2 infection. TCRdb independently ran MiXCR on the 5' RACE reads; one entry per CDR3 protein. The data show more than 85,000 distinct CDR3 sequences, around 12% seen once. The specimen comprised whole blood, sampled at baseline. Receptor source: an adult who was a healthcare worker with PCR-confirmed SARS-CoV-2 infection or an uninfected control (not recorded which).

The gene calls are TRBV15 and TRBJ2-3; D is undetermined. Trimming removed 5 bases at V and 2 bases at J, with 2 bases between. Per the germline V gene, CDR1 is LNHNV and CDR2 is YYDKDF (reference sequence). The CDR3 loop spans 11 amino acids. This CDR3 reads CATSHTDTQYF. Written as DNA, the CDR3 is TGTGCCACCAGCCACACAGATACGCAGTATTTT.

This clonotype occurred many times. This chain uses TRBV5-1 with TRBJ1-2; possibly TRBD1 for D (6 bases). CDR1 and CDR2 from the germline V gene are SGHRS and YFSETQ. V gave up 0 bases and J gave up 1 base, with 10 bases separating them. CDR3 size: 15 residues. The CDR3 sequence is CASSLAPGVNYGYTF. CDR3 DNA sequence: TGCGCCAGCAGCTTGGCCCCAGGGGTTAACTATGGCTACACCTTC.

The chain couples TRBV6-6 to TRBJ1-2, with 7 positions matching TRBD1. Trimming at V came to 6 bases and at J to 3 bases, leaving 10 bases not matched to a gene. Germline lookup yields CDR1 MNHNY and CDR2 SVGAGI (reference sequence). This CDR3 has 15 amino acids. The CDR3 loop is CASRTPPGQYYGYTF. Here the CDR3 DNA reads TGTGCCAGCAGAACCCCTCCGGGACAGTACTATGGCTACACCTTC.

At least ten counts were recorded for this clonotype. The chain links TRBV2 to TRBJ2-7; 7 bases align to TRBD1. Germline V gives CDR1 SNHLY, CDR2 FYNNEI. V was clipped by 6 bases and J by 1 base; unmatched bases: 6. The CDR3 spans 14 residues. DNA of the CDR3: TGTGCCAGCAGGCGACCGGGACAGTCCTACGAGCAGTACTTC. It yields the protein CASRRPGQSYEQYF.

This chain joins TRBV7-9 and TRBJ2-1, with 7 positions matching TRBD1. CDR1 and CDR2 (germline): SEHNR, FQNEAQ (reference sequence). The CDR3 extends over 15 amino acids. V trimming: 5 bases; J trimming: 8 bases; junction bases outside the gene matches: 12. CDR3 amino acids: CASSRTGQPNYEQFF. The CDR3 bases are TGTGCCAGCAGCCGGACGGGACAGCCAAATTATGAGCAGTTCTTC.

This clonotype has ten or more counts. The chain employs TRBV7-9 and TRBJ2-1; TRBD2 matches 8 bases. CDR3 length equals 18 residues. Germline loops: CDR1 SEHNR, CDR2 FQNEAQ (reference sequence). J lost 7 bases, V lost 2 bases, and 16 bases had no gene match. This chain's CDR3 is CASSLPPRLAGGRNEQFF. In DNA form, the CDR3 reads TGTGCCAGCAGCTTACCCCCCCGCTTGGCCGGCGGGAGGAATGAGCAGTTCTTC.

This chain uses TRBV3-1 with TRBJ2-5, with a weak D call TRBD1 (5 bases). CDR3 size: 16 residues. CDR1 is LGHDT, CDR2 YNNKEL, per germline (reference sequence). The V gene lost 2 bases and the J gene lost 4 bases, with 17 bases spanning the gap. CDR3 in amino acids: CASSQTPRRRGETQYF. The CDR3, as DNA: TGTGCCAGCAGCCAAACCCCTAGGAGAAGGGGAGAGACCCAGTACTTC.

CDR3 coding DNA: TGTGCCAGCAGTTACCGGTCGGGGGAGCTGTTTTTT. Amino acid sequence: CASSYRSGELFF. The chain links TRBV12-3 or TRBV12-4 to TRBJ2-2; D is undetermined. V was shortened by 4 bases and J by 8 bases, with 8 bases between the two germline ends. CDR3 length: 12 amino acids.

The chain carries TRBV5-1 and TRBJ2-7; D is ambiguous. Germline CDR1 and CDR2: SGHRS and YFSETQ. The CDR3 is 14 amino acids. The ends were cut back, 2 bases at V and 9 bases at J, with 18 bases in the middle. Written as DNA, the CDR3 is TGCGCCAGCAGCTTTCCTGATGCTGCTAGTCCGCAGTACTTC. Translating gives CASSFPDAASPQYF. The full variable domain, its missing parts supplied by reference TRBV5-1 and TRBJ2-7, is KAGVTQTPRYLIKTRGQQVTLSCSPISGHRSVSWYQQTPGQGLQFLFEYFSETQRNKGNFPGRFSGRQFSNSRSEMNVSTLELGDSALYLCASSFPDAASPQYFGPGTRLTVT.

This sequence joins TRBV11-2 and TRBJ2-2; tentative D call: TRBD1 (6 bases). This CDR3 has 14 residues. Germline CDR1 SGHAT, CDR2 FQNNGV. The germline V and J ends were trimmed by 8 bases and 1 base, with 11 bases remaining between them. In DNA, the CDR3 is TGTGCCAGCGCCCAGGGACAGAACACCGGGGAGCTGTTTTTT. It encodes CASAQGQNTGELFF.

This clonotype appeared many times. V usage is TRBV11-2 and J usage is TRBJ1-1; TRBD1 is a possible D gene (6 bases). The V end was cut by 3 bases, the J end by 4 bases, with 12 bases between. Germline V gene sequence: CDR1 SGHAT, CDR2 FQNNGV. The CDR3 runs 14 residues. CDR3 region: CASSFNRVGTEAFF. As DNA, the CDR3 is TGTGCCAGCAGCTTTAACAGGGTGGGCACTGAAGCTTTCTTT.